This TCR beta chain emerged from a study of post-analysis software for immune sequencing data. Study-wide background: The study covered relapsing-remitting, secondary progressive and progressive-relapsing courses of multiple sclerosis.

This clonotype has more than one count but fewer than ten. What it binds is unknown. Whole-study results and caveats: Normalized Chao1 diversity was significantly lower in multiple sclerosis patients than in controls. Under the F measure, samples that were prepared in one batch clustered strongly together. There were five or six TRBV segments more frequent in patients than controls, and TRBV5-6, TRBV5-1 and TRBV20-1 were among them.

Prepared libraries of TCR beta cDNA carried unique molecular identifiers. Approximately 500,000 cDNA molecules were recovered from an input of about 0.95 to 11 million T cells. A single record per CDR3 protein comes from TCRdb applying MiXCR to the PCR reads. This sample has roughly 700,000 distinct CDR3 sequences, with about 27% found just once. Germline CDR1 is DFQATT and CDR2 is SNEGSKA (reference sequence). This CDR3 spans 16 amino acids. J gave up 5 bases and V 6 bases, and 15 bases lay outside the gene matches. The V and J genes are TRBV20-1 and TRBJ2-1; 8 nucleotides align to TRBD2. Specimen: blood. The sequence came from a girl aged 5-17 years with multiple sclerosis. This CDR3 is CSAVSGDPTNNNEQFF. DNA of the CDR3: TGCAGTGCCGTTAGCGGGGACCCAACAAATAACAATGAGCAGTTCTTC.